Presented here are 5 T cell receptor beta chains from one specimen sequenced in a study of cytomegalovirus exposure and HLA in healthy donors. Profiled with immunoSEQ multiplex PCR; TCRdb holds only in-frame clones, not every one. The profile shows around 190,000 clones, roughly 81% of them singletons. Input material: PBMCs. The receptors originated from a woman in her 30s in good health and CMV-seronegative.

About this clone itself: A read error may produce the germline difference seen at one junction end. The chain links TRBV2 to TRBJ1-1; no clear D. Germline V gene data show CDR1 as SNHLY and CDR2 as FYNNEI. CDR3 length: 15 amino acids. The CDR3 is CASGRERFMNTETFF. The CDR3 DNA reads as TGTGCCAGCGGCCGGGAGCGATTTATGAACACTGAAACTTTCTTT.

The sample holds one count of this clone. V is TRBV4-2 and J is TRBJ2-5; 15 positions match TRBD2. CDR3 size: 17 residues. CDR1 and CDR2 from the germline V gene are LGHNA and YNFKEQ. With 1 base clipped from V and 6 bases from J, the junction kept 6 bases outside the gene matches. For the CDR3, the DNA is TGTGCCAGCAGCCAAGGGACTAGCGGGGGGGCTGCGAAGACCCAGTACTTC. Protein product: CASSQGTSGGAAKTQYF.

V gene TRBV10-1 combines with J gene TRBJ2-1; D perhaps matches TRBD1 (6 bases). This CDR3 has 17 residues. The germline V gene has CDR1 WNHNN and CDR2 SYGVQD (reference sequence). V lost 7 bases, J lost 5 bases, and 24 bases lay in between. CDR3 in DNA: TGCGCCAGCACGAAACCTTGGACAGTCCAGCACCACAATGAGCAGTTCTTC. Its translation is CASTKPWTVQHHNEQFF.

The rearrangement links TRBV18 to TRBJ1-2; TRBD1 aligns across 9 bases. Germline CDR1 reads KGHSH; CDR2 reads LQKENI. V shed 4 bases, J shed 5 bases, and the junction held 5 bases outside the gene matches. The CDR3 is 14 amino acids. CDR3 bases: TGTGCCAGCTCACGGACAGGGGTGGCGTATGGCTACACCTTC. Translated: CASSRTGVAYGYTF.

The chain couples TRBV6-6 to TRBJ2-1, with D maybe TRBD2 (6 bases). The CDR3 totals 15 residues. Germline CDR1 MNHNY, CDR2 SVGAGI (reference sequence). The V end lost 6 bases, the J end lost 0 bases, and 12 bases lay between the germline ends. The CDR3 DNA reads as TGTGCCAGCAGAAGAGGGACTCCCTCCTACAATGAGCAGTTCTTC. This translates into CASRRGTPSYNEQFF.